Following are 27 T cell receptor beta chains from one sample sequenced in a study of T cell clonality in common variable immunodeficiency. Method: immunoSEQ multiplex PCR; TCRdb's copy keeps in-frame clones and lacks some. The table lists some 44,000 clones, with no singletons. Sequencing used peripheral blood mononuclear cells. These TCRs come from a person aged 18 to 70 in good health.

This clone was seen at least ten times. The DNA ends 3 residues before the CDR3 does, and the rest of the CDR3 is filled in from the germline J gene. The J gene is TRBJ1-2, the V gene TRBV9, with 7 bases identical to TRBD1. This CDR3 spans 12 amino acids. Unmatched junction bases numbered 3, after V lost 3 bases and J lost 7 bases. Germline V gene sequence: CDR1 SGDLS, CDR2 YYNGEE. CDR3 in amino acids: CASSANRGGYTF. Incomplete CDR3 DNA: TGTGCCAGCAGCGCCAACAGGGGTGGC.

This clone has a count of ten or more. The CDR3 end falls 3 residues outside the read, so it is completed with the germline J gene. This sample includes further DNA sequences coding for the same CDR3. V usage is TRBV5-1 and J usage is TRBJ2-7; TRBD2 is a possible D gene (6 bases). Germline lookup yields CDR1 SGHRS and CDR2 YFSETQ. The CDR3 spans 14 residues. V was pared by 0 bases and J by 2 bases, with 9 bases between. The CDR3 protein is CASSLVGGPYEQYF. Incomplete CDR3 DNA: TGCGCCAGCAGCTTGGTTGGAGGGCCCTACGAG.

This clone was counted ten times or more. The CDR3 extends 3 residues past the end of the read, so its final part is completed from the germline J gene. V usage is TRBV4-1 and J usage is TRBJ1-2, with D unresolved. The CDR3 is 13 residues long. From germline, CDR1 is MGHRA and CDR2 YSYEKL. Here the CDR3 reads CASSQELRQAYTF. CDR3 DNA, as far as it was read: TGCGCCAGCAGCCAAGAGTTAAGGCAGGCC.

In this sample, this clone turned up many times. The read ends 3 residues shy of where the CDR3 ends; the end is completed using the germline J gene. The chain joins TRBV28 to TRBJ1-1, with TRBD1 matching over 10 bases. The CDR3 contains 15 residues. CDR1 and CDR2 from the germline V gene are MDHEN and SYDVKM. Trimming cost V 5 bases and J 6 bases; bases outside gene matches: 9. The covered CDR3 bases are TGTGCCAGCAGTCCTCTGACAGGGGGCGAAGCTGAA. Translating it yields CASSPLTGGEAE. In full, the CDR3 is CASSPLTGGEAEAFF.

This clone was recorded many times. From the germline J gene comes the end of the CDR3, since the read stops 3 residues before it. The chain recombines TRBV5-6 with TRBJ2-7; a possible D gene is TRBD1 (6 bases). The CDR3 runs 15 residues. V was trimmed by 1 base and J by 2 bases, leaving 13 bases between them. From germline, CDR1 is SGHDT and CDR2 YYEEEE. The covered CDR3 bases are TGTGCCAGCAGCTTGTTTTTCAGGGGCCCCTACGAG. Translated: CASSLFFRGPYE. The full CDR3 reads CASSLFFRGPYEQYF.

This clone came up many times. The read stops 3 residues short of the end of the CDR3; the missing end is completed from the germline J gene. The genes are TRBV4-2 and TRBJ2-2; TRBD2 agrees at 14 bases. This CDR3 has 19 residues. V shed 4 bases, J shed 4 bases, and the junction held 11 bases outside the gene matches. The germline CDR1 and CDR2 sequences are LGHNA and YNFKEQ. The part of the CDR3 DNA that was read is TGTGCCAGCAGCCTTGGGACTAGCGGGGGTGCTATCGGCACCGGGGAG. The encoded protein is CASSLGTSGGAIGTGE. The full CDR3 protein is CASSLGTSGGAIGTGELFF.

This clone occurred many times. The read ends 3 residues shy of where the CDR3 ends; the end is completed using the germline J gene. The V and J genes are TRBV6-2 or TRBV6-3 and TRBJ1-1, with TRBD1 identical over 7 bases. Trimming took 7 bases from V and 5 from J; bases not matched to a gene: 7. This CDR3 spans 13 amino acids. Per germline, CDR1 MNHEY and CDR2 SVGEGT. The CDR3 spells CASTSGGYTEAFF. CDR3 bases read: TGTGCCAGCACTTCAGGGGGATATACTGAA.

This clone came up many times. Read sequence stops 3 residues before the CDR3 end, and the germline J gene provides the missing end. This rearrangement joins TRBV18 to TRBJ1-2; 11 nucleotides line up with TRBD1. Germline CDR1 and CDR2: KGHSH and LQKENI. Trimming at V came to 0 bases and at J to 7 bases, leaving 10 bases not matched to a gene. This CDR3 region has 17 residues. CDR3 sequence reads: CASSPPVRDRGLFGYTF. CDR3 bases read: TGTGCCAGCTCACCACCGGTCCGGGACAGGGGGTTGTTTGGC.

At least ten counts were recorded for this clone. Sequencing ends 3 residues short of the CDR3 end; the germline J gene provides the rest. V and J are TRBV5-1 and TRBJ2-7; TRBD1 matches 8 bases. CDR1 and CDR2 (germline): SGHRS, YFSETQ. This CDR3 is 12 amino acids long. Trimming took 7 bases from V and 3 from J; bases not matched to a gene: 3. CDR3 DNA (partial): TGCGCCAGCCGGGACAGGTACTACGAG. This sequence encodes CASRDRYYE. The whole CDR3 region reads CASRDRYYEQYF. The full variable domain, completed using reference TRBV5-1 and TRBJ2-7, is KAGVTQTPRYLIKTRGQQVTLSCSPISGHRSVSWYQQTPGQGLQFLFEYFSETQRNKGNFPGRFSGRQFSNSRSEMNVSTLELGDSALYLCASRDRYYEQYFGPGTRLTVT.

This clone came up many times. The read stops 3 residues short of the end of the CDR3; the missing end is completed from the germline J gene. V is TRBV6-1 and J is TRBJ1-6, with no clear D. The germline CDR1 and CDR2 sequences are MNHNS and SASEGT. Trimming pared 2 bases from V and 3 bases from J, leaving 8 bases between. The CDR3 sequence is 15 residues long. The sequenced part of the CDR3 DNA is TGTGCCAGCAGTGAAAATGCAGGCTATAATTCACCC. Translating gives CASSENAGYNSP. From start to end, the CDR3 is CASSENAGYNSPLHF.

The table lists this clone with many counts. The missing CDR3 end, 3 residues past where the read stops, is filled in from the germline J gene. The genes are TRBV10-3 and TRBJ2-7, with D hard to call. The CDR3 has 14 residues. The germline V gene encodes CDR1 ENHRY and CDR2 SYGVKD. V was trimmed by 0 bases and J by 3 bases, leaving 9 bases between them. The CDR3: CAISESDYYYEQYF. The part of the CDR3 DNA that was read is TGTGCCATCAGTGAGTCGGATTACTACTACGAG.

In the case of this clone: Read sequence stops 3 residues before the CDR3 end, and the germline J gene provides the missing end. This chain connects TRBV7-2 to TRBJ1-2, with a tentative D call TRBD1 (6 bases). CDR3 length: 15 amino acids. Germline V gene data show CDR1 as SGHTA and CDR2 as FQGNSA. The CDR3: CASSINSGGHNDYTF. The part of the CDR3 DNA that was read is TGTGCCAGCAGTATTAATAGCGGGGGACATAATGAC.

This clone was seen at least ten times. The CDR3 end lies 3 residues beyond the end of the read and is filled in from the germline J gene. The chain recombines TRBV7-6 with TRBJ1-1; 8 bases are shared with TRBD1. Germline V gene data show CDR1 as SGHVS and CDR2 as FNYEAQ. V trimming: 5 bases; J trimming: 3 bases; junction bases outside the gene matches: 2. The CDR3 is made up of 13 amino acids. The CDR3 sequence: CASSLQGDTEAFF. CDR3 DNA (partial): TGTGCCAGCAGCCTACAGGGGGACACTGAA.

This clone was counted ten times or more. The CDR3 goes on 3 residues after the read ends, and that part is filled in from the germline J gene. V and J are TRBV2 and TRBJ1-4; D is perhaps TRBD1 (6 bases). The CDR3 length is 12 residues. Germline-derived CDR1 and CDR2 are SNHLY and FYNNEI. The V and J ends lost 11 bases and 8 bases respectively, with 15 bases between them. The covered CDR3 bases are TGTGCCGGACGAGGGGACAACGAAAAA. Amino acid sequence: CAGRGDNEK. The whole CDR3 region reads CAGRGDNEKLFF.

This clone was seen ten or more times. The read terminates 3 residues before the CDR3 end, so the remaining end is supplied by the germline J gene. The V call is TRBV15, the J call TRBJ2-1; D not certain. CDR3 length equals 13 residues. The germline V gene has CDR1 LNHNV and CDR2 YYDKDF (reference sequence). Trimming took 8 bases from V and 0 from J, leaving 8 bases between them. Incomplete CDR3 DNA: TGTGCCACCGCCGGCGGCTCCTACAATGAG. This encodes CATAGGSYNE. The whole CDR3 sequence reads CATAGGSYNEQFF.

This clone was seen many times. The observed sequence ends 3 residues before the CDR3 terminus, with the missing tail filled in from the germline J gene. The V call is TRBV19, the J call TRBJ1-5; 9 positions match TRBD1. Germline assignment: CDR1 LNHDA and CDR2 SQIVND (reference sequence). V lost 6 bases and J lost 5; bases outside the gene matches: 5. The CDR3 has 14 amino acids. The covered CDR3 bases are TGTGCCAGTAGCCGTGGACAGGGGTATCAGCCC. Its protein product is CASSRGQGYQP. The whole CDR3 sequence reads CASSRGQGYQPQHF.

This clone was recorded many times. The CDR3 end falls 3 residues outside the read, so it is completed with the germline J gene. The chain joins TRBV2 to TRBJ1-2; TRBD1 matches 7 bases. Germline V lookup: CDR1 SNHLY, CDR2 FYNNEI. This CDR3 has 12 amino acids. This chain's CDR3 is CASRTGPGGYTF. CDR3 bases read: TGTGCCAGCAGGACAGGGCCTGGCGGC. The full variable domain, rest sourced from reference TRBV2 and TRBJ1-2, is EPEVTQTPSHQVTQMGQEVILRCVPISNHLYFYWYRQILGQKVEFLVSFYNNEISEKSEIFDDQFSVERPDGSNFTLKIRSTKLEDSAMYFCASRTGPGGYTFGSGTRLTVV.

The table lists this clone with many counts. Sequencing ends 3 residues short of the CDR3 end; the germline J gene provides the rest. The chain is built from TRBV4-2 and TRBJ2-5; 11 bases align to TRBD2. Trimming cost V 0 bases and J 7 bases; bases outside gene matches: 4. The CDR3 is 15 amino acids. CDR1 is LGHNA, CDR2 YNFKEQ, per germline. The part of the CDR3 DNA that was read is TGTGCCAGCAGCCAAGAGACTAGCGGGGATCGGACC. Its translation is CASSQETSGDRT. The whole CDR3 sequence is CASSQETSGDRTQYF.

This clone was seen at least ten times. The CDR3 is cut off 3 residues early in the read; its end comes from the germline J gene. The chain links TRBV7-2 to TRBJ1-1; D not resolved. Germline V gives CDR1 SGHTA, CDR2 FQGNSA. V was cut by 5 bases and J by 1 base, with 14 bases left in between. The CDR3 has 15 residues. CDR3 amino acids: CASSPTRTPNTEAFF. CDR3 DNA, as far as it was read: TGTGCCAGCAGCCCGACCCGGACTCCGAACACTGAA.

This clone has at least ten counts. The observed sequence ends 3 residues before the CDR3 terminus, with the missing tail filled in from the germline J gene. This chain joins TRBV28 and TRBJ2-7; 9 bases map to TRBD1. The CDR3 has 14 residues. The V gene's germline CDR1 is MDHEN and CDR2 SYDVKM. V lost 5 bases, J lost 3 bases, and 5 bases stayed unmatched. Incomplete CDR3 DNA: TGTGCCAGCAGTACAACAGGGGGCATCTACGAG. Amino acids: CASSTTGGIYE. The entire CDR3 sequence reads CASSTTGGIYEQYF.

This clone has ten or more counts. The read comes to an end 3 residues before the CDR3 does, leaving the germline J gene to fill in the end. The chain has TRBV4-1 and TRBJ1-2, with D possibly TRBD1 on 5 matching bases. The ends were cut back, 0 bases at V and 4 bases at J, with 12 bases in the middle. This CDR3 region has 15 residues. Germline CDR1 is MGHRA and CDR2 is YSYEKL. The part of the CDR3 DNA that was read is TGCGCCAGCAGCCAAGATCTTAACAGGCCCTATGGC. As protein: CASSQDLNRPYG. The complete CDR3 protein is CASSQDLNRPYGYTF.

This clone was detected ten times or more. The read terminates 3 residues ahead of where the CDR3 ends, so the germline J gene completes it. This rearrangement joins TRBV20-1 to TRBJ2-3, with TRBD2 matching over 8 bases. CDR3 length: 15 amino acids. The J segment lost 1 base and the V segment lost 3 bases, leaving 6 bases of the junction unmatched. CDR1 is DFQATT, CDR2 SNEGSKA, per germline (reference sequence). CDR3 in amino acids: CSARGSGTGTDTQYF. CDR3 DNA, as far as it was read: TGCAGTGCTAGGGGTAGCGGGACCGGCACAGATACG.

This clone was recorded many times. The read falls 3 residues short of the CDR3 end, and the missing part is taken from the germline J gene. The gene calls are TRBV6-1 and TRBJ1-5; a possible D gene is TRBD1 (5 bases). Germline V CDR1 and CDR2: MNHNS, SASEGT. The CDR3 is 17 amino acids. Trimming removed 2 bases at V and 2 bases at J, with 16 bases between. The CDR3 bases that were read are TGTGCCAGCAGTGAACGGGTCAGGGAGGACGGCAATCAGCCC. Translating it yields CASSERVREDGNQP. The entire CDR3 reads CASSERVREDGNQPQHF.

In this sample, this clone turned up a few times. The read terminates 3 residues before the CDR3 end, so the remaining end is supplied by the germline J gene. The chain uses TRBV5-1 and TRBJ1-2, with no clear D. Germline V gene sequence: CDR1 SGHRS, CDR2 YFSETQ. The CDR3 totals 14 residues. The part of the CDR3 DNA that was read is TGCGCCAGCAGGCTAGCGGGAGTCACAGATACC. Translation gives CASRLAGVTDT. The whole CDR3 is CASRLAGVTDTYTF.

This clone has at least ten counts. The sequenced fragment ends 3 residues before the CDR3 boundary, so the rest is inferred from the germline J gene. The chain combines TRBV4-1 with TRBJ2-5; 9 bases are a match to TRBD2. Germline V gene data show CDR1 as MGHRA and CDR2 as YSYEKL. The CDR3 spans 15 residues. V gave up 2 bases and J gave up 4 bases; unmatched junction bases: 5. CDR3 amino acids: CASSQMGLAGETQYF. The CDR3 bases that were read are TGCGCCAGCAGCCAAATGGGACTAGCCGGAGAGACC.

This clone appeared a few times. The read gets to within 3 residues of the CDR3 end, and the germline J gene fills in the rest. V and J are TRBV19 and TRBJ2-7; TRBD2 matches 11 bases. Germline CDR1 and CDR2: LNHDA and SQIVND (reference sequence). The length of the CDR3 is 15 residues. The junction had 7 bases not matched to a gene; V was cut back by 6 bases and J by 3 bases. CDR3 bases read: TGTGCCAGTAGGGAAACTAGCGGGGGCCACTACGAG. Residues: CASRETSGGHYE. In full, the CDR3 is CASRETSGGHYEQYF. The whole variable domain, remainder taken from reference TRBV19 and TRBJ2-7, is DGGITQSPKYLFRKEGQNVTLSCEQNLNHDAMYWYRQDPGQGLRLIYYSQIVNDFQKGDIAEGYSVSREKKESFPLTVTSAQKNPTAFYLCASRETSGGHYEQYFGPGTRLTVT.

This clone was recorded many times. The read ends 3 residues shy of where the CDR3 ends; the end is completed using the germline J gene. The chain uses TRBV5-4 and TRBJ1-2; 7 positions agree with TRBD1. The CDR3 runs 15 residues. Per germline, CDR1 SGHNT and CDR2 YYREEE (reference sequence). With 0 bases clipped from V and 3 bases from J, the junction kept 5 bases outside the gene matches. CDR3 loop: CASSLAGGEYYGYTF. The covered CDR3 bases are TGTGCCAGCAGCTTGGCAGGGGGAGAATACTATGGC.